This T cell receptor beta chain was identified during a study of human T cells and chemical hapten exposure. Time point of the sample: patch test 2, 6 weeks after DPC sensitization. Treatment given: therapeutic diphenylcyclopropenone sensitization with weekly scalp DPC. Unfractionated whole blood was the source of the extracted total RNA. The sample holds a few counts of this clonotype. Its antigen remains unknown. TCRdb re-called the RACE reads through MiXCR, storing one row per CDR3 protein. Of 69,000 or so distinct CDR3 sequences listed, under 13% were seen once; the top ten hold 6.8%. In germline, CDR1 is SGHAT, CDR2 FQNNGV. Germline trimming cut 5 bases from V and 6 bases from J; bases unmatched to any gene: 7. The CDR3 runs to 14 residues. Study-wide results and caveats: Alopecia affected the donors, so their immune response may differ from healthy people's.

The TCR sequence derives from a woman aged 45-59 years with alopecia areata. Some clones in this sample may be carry-over from other donors' samples. This chain uses TRBV11-2 with TRBJ2-3, with 8 bases fitting TRBD2. The sample was whole blood, taken in connection with sensitization to the hapten diphenylcyclopropenone (DPC). The CDR3 DNA follows: TGTGCCAGCAGCCCCCGGGAGGGGTGGGATACGCAGTATTTT. It codes for CASSPREGWDTQYF.